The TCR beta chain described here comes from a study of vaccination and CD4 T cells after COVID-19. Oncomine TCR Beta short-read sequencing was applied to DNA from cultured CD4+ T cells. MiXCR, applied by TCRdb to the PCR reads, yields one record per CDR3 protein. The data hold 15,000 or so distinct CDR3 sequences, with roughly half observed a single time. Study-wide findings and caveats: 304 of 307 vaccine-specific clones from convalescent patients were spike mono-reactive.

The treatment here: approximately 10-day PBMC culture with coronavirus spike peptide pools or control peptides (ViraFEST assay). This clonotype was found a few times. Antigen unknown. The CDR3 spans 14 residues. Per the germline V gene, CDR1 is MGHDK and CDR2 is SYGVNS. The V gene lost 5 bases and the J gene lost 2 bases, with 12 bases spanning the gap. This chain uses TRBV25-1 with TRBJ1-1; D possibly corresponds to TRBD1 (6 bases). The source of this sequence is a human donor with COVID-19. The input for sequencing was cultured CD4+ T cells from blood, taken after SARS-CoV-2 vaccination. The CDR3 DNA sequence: TGTGCCAGCAGTATCATGGGGGGCAACACTGAAGCTTTCTTT. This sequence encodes CASSIMGGNTEAFF.